This T cell receptor (beta chain) originates from a study of blood T cell repertoires in COVID-19 (dated by TCRdb to between 2020 and 2021). In the study overall: Samples from collaborators originated in the United States, Italy and Spain and spanned both the acute and convalescent phases of COVID-19. Deeply sampled blood TCRbeta repertoires from subjects exposed to, actively infected with, or recovered from COVID-19 were included in the dataset. Where HLA class I and class II types were available, the types were taken from metadata supplied by the sample provider, not from assay-based typing. A de-identified subject ID, COVID-19 status, age in years and sex were almost always included in the sample metadata. The material from the prospective study consisted of cDNA or gDNA derived from T cells, B-cell-depleted T cells, or PBMCs. The repertoires were made available in a free public database intended to serve as a resource for research on the immune response to SARS-CoV-2. The samples were drawn from the first 160 participants of the ongoing ImmuneRACE study and from some 1,300 subjects provided by 6 global collaborators.

The immunoSEQ Assay, a bias-controlled multiplex PCR, was used to amplify TCRbeta CDR3 regions from genomic DNA. In the original analysis: Nucleated cell counts per sample were estimated from amplification of reference gene primers within the assay. To quantify the absolute abundance of each unique TCRbeta CDR3 rearrangement, sequence reads were collapsed and filtered. For each sample, productive Simpson clonality was calculated as the square root of Simpson's diversity index over productive rearrangements. TCRdb mirrors the immuneACCESS table, restricted to in-frame sequences. Some clones are absent from its copies; in checked studies, under half trace to an unresolved V gene, and the reason for the others is unknown. V, J and clone size reflect that table, while D and trimming were determined from the DNA. The sample records about 130,000 clones, 70% to 90% of which are singletons. The ten largest clones represent around 18% of the sample.

Note on this clone: The antigen this receptor binds is unknown. It has no much larger one-base neighbor in the sample; base qualities were not kept.

Per the germline V gene (reference sequence), LGHDT is the CDR1 and YNNKEL is the CDR2. V is shortened by 4 bases, J by 9 bases, and the region joining them spans 22 bases. Including cysteine and phenylalanine, the CDR3 has 16 amino acids. CDR3 DNA only is kept here, 48 bases in frame from base 1. Overall study outcomes, separate from this receptor: The amount of clinical and demographic metadata varied by source and participant and was provided uncurated.

Samples from volunteer blood donors who had recovered from COVID-19 were contributed by a second Seattle source. Whole blood was collected in K2EDTA tubes by collaborating institutions according to the institutions' own protocols. For TCRbeta analysis, collaborators shipped samples in one of three forms: frozen whole blood, isolated PBMCs, or DNA extracted from either of those sample types. The receptor was isolated from a woman aged 50 to 60 who had recovered from COVID-19. The sequenced material came from peripheral blood. The chain is assembled from TRBV3-1 (or the pseudogene TRBV3-2) and TRBJ2-1; a tentative D match to TRBD2 spans 5 bases. The CDR3 protein: CASSRRGFDEGSEQFF. In nucleotides, the sequence is TGTGCCAGCAGCCGCCGAGGATTTGACGAGGGTAGTGAGCAGTTCTTC.